These 11 T cell receptor beta chains originate from one sample sequenced in a study of T cell responses to AZD1222 COVID-19 vaccine (dated by TCRdb to 2020 to 2022). According to the study, the label for this sample's time point signals: baseline before first vaccination. The library was built by means of the immunoSEQ multiplex PCR assay. Sourced from immuneACCESS, this table was stored by TCRdb with only in-frame sequences that have V and J called. A share of the clones is absent; for the studies checked, an unresolved V gene accounts for under half, and the remainder has no known explanation. The sample records about 130,000 clones, 88% of which are singletons. In total, the top ten clones hold roughly 4.4% of the sample. Sequencing used peripheral blood, obtained on day 0 of AZD1222 vaccination. The source is an adult in good health.

This chain uses TRBV5-6 with TRBJ2-7; TRBD1 matches 7 bases. The J segment lost 4 bases and the V segment lost 0 bases, leaving 16 bases of the junction unmatched. The CDR3 has 18 amino acids. The germline V gene has CDR1 SGHDT and CDR2 YYEEEE. CDR3 amino acids: CASSLGVWSTGAPYEQYF. Written as DNA, the CDR3 is TGTGCCAGCAGCTTGGGAGTTTGGTCTACAGGGGCGCCTTACGAGCAGTACTTC.

This chain connects TRBV28 to TRBJ1-4; D not certain. The CDR3 totals 14 residues. V was clipped by 4 bases and J by 6 bases, with 12 bases between them. Germline assignment: CDR1 MDHEN and CDR2 SYDVKM. CDR3 in DNA: TGTGCCAGCAGTTCTTCAAAGTGGGATGAAAAACTGTTTTTT. Protein: CASSSSKWDEKLFF.

CDR3 sequence reads: CAITPDRGTPLHF. The DNA of the CDR3 is TGTGCCATCACCCCGGACAGGGGTACACCCCTCCACTTT. The J gene is TRBJ1-6, the V gene TRBV10-3; 9 bases map to TRBD1. The germline V gene has CDR1 ENHRY and CDR2 SYGVKD. This CDR3 has 13 amino acids. The J segment lost 11 bases and the V segment lost 7 bases, leaving 6 bases of the junction unmatched.

In this sample, this clone turned up once. V and J are TRBV20-1 and TRBJ1-2, with D hard to call. This CDR3 is built from 9 residues. CDR1 and CDR2 (germline): DFQATT, SNEGSKA (reference sequence). CDR3 protein: CRGDGGYTF. The CDR3 region has the DNA TGCAGGGGAGATGGAGGCTACACCTTC.

This chain uses TRBV6-2 or TRBV6-3 with TRBJ1-5; the D is unclear. Trimming cost V 4 bases and J 0 bases, with 13 bases left between them. The CDR3 consists of 16 residues. Germline V gives CDR1 MNHEY, CDR2 SVGEGT. The CDR3, as DNA: TGTGCCAGCAGTTTTGTAGAGAGGTATAGCAATCAGCCCCAGCATTTT. Protein sequence: CASSFVERYSNQPQHF.

This clone is medium-sized in the sample. The chain joins TRBV28 to TRBJ1-1; D unclear. V gave up 6 bases and J gave up 2 bases, with 19 bases separating them. The CDR3 loop spans 16 amino acids. CDR1 is MDHEN, CDR2 SYDVKM, per germline. The CDR3 loop is CASSTLPGGHNTEAFF. CDR3 in DNA: TGTGCCAGCAGCACCCTTCCGGGAGGCCACAACACTGAAGCTTTCTTT.

This rearrangement joins TRBV10-3 to TRBJ2-6, with 10 bases identical to TRBD1. The CDR3 has 18 amino acids. The germline V gene has CDR1 ENHRY and CDR2 SYGVKD. J gave up 1 base and V 6 bases, and 9 bases lay outside the gene matches. The CDR3 here is CAISGPGTGASGANVLTF. The CDR3 nucleotides are TGTGCCATCAGCGGTCCCGGGACAGGGGCGTCTGGGGCCAACGTCCTGACTTTC.

A single count supports this clone. The gene calls are TRBV28 and TRBJ2-2, with 16 bases that match TRBD2. V trimming: 7 bases; J trimming: 4 bases; junction bases outside the gene matches: 9. The CDR3 has 18 amino acids. The germline CDR1 and CDR2 sequences are MDHEN and SYDVKM. In nucleotides, the CDR3 is TGTGCCAGCAAATTAGTTGGGACTAGCGGGAGGGCCACCGGGGAGCTGTTTTTT. Protein product: CASKLVGTSGRATGELFF.

The J gene is TRBJ1-1, the V gene TRBV25-1; D is ambiguous. CDR3 length: 12 amino acids. Germline loops: CDR1 MGHDK, CDR2 SYGVNS. V lost 1 base and J 4 bases, leaving 4 bases between the germline ends. This chain's CDR3 is CASSEWGTEAFF. The CDR3 DNA follows: TGTGCCAGCAGTGAATGGGGCACTGAAGCTTTCTTT.

The chain recombines TRBV4-1 with TRBJ1-1, with D tentatively TRBD1 (5 bases). The germline V and J ends were trimmed by 5 bases and 4 bases, with 14 bases remaining between them. The germline CDR1 and CDR2 sequences are MGHRA and YSYEKL. The CDR3 covers 14 residues. CDR3 protein: CASSSKTGGTEAFF. The CDR3 nucleotides are TGCGCCAGCAGCTCCAAGACTGGGGGCACTGAAGCTTTCTTT.

This chain uses TRBV29-1 with TRBJ1-1; TRBD1 matches at 9 bases. This CDR3 has 12 residues. Germline values: CDR1 SQVTM, CDR2 ANQGSEA. V was pared by 6 bases and J by 4 bases, with 3 bases of the junction left unmatched. CDR3 bases: TGCAGCGTAAACAGGGGGCTCACTGAAGCTTTCTTT. This sequence encodes CSVNRGLTEAFF.